This TCR beta chain appears in the sequencing data of a study of CD8 T cells in ankylosing spondylitis (dated by TCRdb to 2016 to 2017). Background for the entire study: The study profiled T cell receptor beta repertoires in healthy donors and ankylosing spondylitis patients to find disease-linked TCR variants. The whole study cohort included 90 to 120 healthy donors and 20 to 30 ankylosing spondylitis patients. Peripheral blood was sampled, and synovial fluid was also collected from ankylosing spondylitis patients.

Instrument used: Illumina HiSeq 2500. Quantitative 5'-RACE with molecular barcodes was used to prepare TCR beta libraries. Concerning the study's data processing: A new computational method based on a probabilistic model of VDJ rearrangement was used to identify disease-linked TCR variants. The public reads were run again by TCRdb, first through fastp at Q25 and then through MiXCR, and only productive beta chains were kept. Each entry merges the rows of one CDR3 protein and shows their most common DNA and genes. What appears here as the V and J calls and clone size reflects TCRdb's work, not the paper's. For this sample the table gives 300,000 to 400,000 distinct CDR3 sequences, of which 20% to 25% were detected only once. Roughly a sixth of the sample is in the top ten clones. To note about this clonotype: Its antigen is currently not known. No base-level quality is on record; no much larger clone is a single base apart.

Taken from cysteine to phenylalanine, the CDR3 has 16 residues. Only the CDR3 part of the read is kept: 48 bases, read in frame from the first base. Based on the germline V gene (reference sequence), the CDR1 and CDR2 sequences are DFQATT and SNEGSKA. V is cut by 3 bases and J by 6 bases, and the space between the germline ends is 20 bases. Results the study describes overall, beyond this receptor: Some of the motif variants had been reported before in the synovial fluid and blood of reactive arthritis patients, a finding that suggests common disease-initiation mechanisms. A TCR beta motif made up of several highly homologous amino acid variants appeared to be characteristic of blood from ankylosing spondylitis patients. In peripheral blood, the disease-linked clones were found at relatively low frequencies and had a CD8+ phenotype. The disease-linked clones were reported to be significantly enriched in matched synovial fluid samples from ankylosing spondylitis patients.

Material for sequencing was blood, either unsorted or a sorted T cell fraction (not recorded which). In this chain, TRBV20-1 is recombined with TRBJ1-4, with a tentative D gene TRBD1 over 5 matching bases. The clonotype comes from a male donor with ankylosing spondylitis. The CDR3 here reads CSARPFAGTSYEKLFF. The nucleotide sequence reads TGCAGTGCTAGGCCATTCGCAGGGACCTCGTATGAAAAACTGTTTTTT.